These 20 T cell receptor beta chains were all obtained from the same sample, sequenced in a study of cytomegalovirus exposure and HLA in healthy donors. PCR involved 60 Vbeta and 13 Jbeta primers. The table came from immunoSEQ multiplex PCR; TCRdb's copy has only in-frame clones and leaves some out. The sample contains some 150,000 clones, around 9% of which appear only once. Sequences were obtained from PBMCs. All receptors derive from a woman aged 40 to 50 in good health and CMV-seropositive.

In this sample, this clone turned up a few times. The chain recombines TRBV5-1 with TRBJ2-7; TRBD1 agrees at 9 bases. Germline CDR1 and CDR2: SGHRS and YFSETQ. The CDR3 is 15 residues long. Trimming removed 0 bases from V and 5 bases from J; junction bases left unmatched: 6. CDR3 sequence (DNA): TGCGCCAGCAGCTTGGCTGGACAGGGGTTTGACGAGCAGTACTTC. Amino acids: CASSLAGQGFDEQYF.

About this clone: The same CDR3 can be traced to other DNA sequences in this sample. The CDR3 DNA follows: TGTGCCAGCAGCTTAGACAGGTCCTACGAGCAGTACTTC. This sequence encodes CASSLDRSYEQYF. The chain has TRBV5-4 and TRBJ2-7; possibly TRBD1 for D (6 bases). CDR1 and CDR2 from the germline V gene are SGHNT and YYREEE (reference sequence). The CDR3 has 13 amino acids. The V end was cut by 2 bases, the J end by 1 base, with 7 bases between. Complete variable domain (other parts from reference TRBV5-4 and TRBJ2-7): ETGVTQSPTHLIKTRGQQVTLRCSSQSGHNTVSWYQQALGQGPQFIFQYYREEENGRGNFPPRFSGLQFPNYSSELNVNALELDDSALYLCASSLDRSYEQYFGPGTRLTVT.

This clone came up a few times. CDR3 amino acids: CASRRQAPDTQYF. CDR3 nucleotides: TGTGCCAGCAGAAGACAGGCCCCAGATACGCAGTATTTT. J is TRBJ2-3 and V is TRBV6-1; maybe TRBD1 (6 bases). The germline gives CDR1 MNHNS, CDR2 SASEGT. The CDR3 extends over 13 amino acids. V lost 6 bases and J lost 4, with 11 bases in between.

CDR3 nucleotides: TGTGCCAGCAGTTACATGTTGGGCAGGGGGACTGGCTACACCTTC. Translation gives CASSYMLGRGTGYTF. This chain joins TRBV6-5 and TRBJ1-2; 7 bases are a match to TRBD1. There are 15 residues in the CDR3. Unmatched junction bases numbered 10, after V lost 2 bases and J lost 7 bases. Germline values: CDR1 MNHEY, CDR2 SVGAGI.

This rearrangement joins TRBV5-4 to TRBJ2-5; TRBD2 might be the D (6 bases). Trimming left V 4 bases short and J 2 bases short, with 18 bases between. This CDR3 spans 16 amino acids. Per germline, CDR1 SGHNT and CDR2 YYREEE (reference sequence). CDR3 in amino acids: CASSPSPLGTQETQYF. In DNA, the CDR3 is TGTGCCAGCAGCCCAAGCCCCCTCGGGACTCAAGAGACCCAGTACTTC. Full variable domain (rest looked up from reference TRBV5-4 and TRBJ2-5): ETGVTQSPTHLIKTRGQQVTLRCSSQSGHNTVSWYQQALGQGPQFIFQYYREEENGRGNFPPRFSGLQFPNYSSELNVNALELDDSALYLCASSPSPLGTQETQYFGPGTRLLVL.

In its sample, this clone was seen a few times. The chain recombines TRBV18 with TRBJ1-5; D may be TRBD1 (5 bases). Germline lookup yields CDR1 KGHSH and CDR2 LQKENI. The CDR3 spans 14 residues. Between the trimmed V and J ends, which lost 2 bases and 5 bases, there was a span of 10 bases. The CDR3 bases are TGTGCCAGCTCACCAGGCAGGGAGGATCAGCCCCAGCATTTT. Translated: CASSPGREDQPQHF.

This clone was seen a handful of times. The J gene is TRBJ1-6, the V gene TRBV6-1, with D unclear. The V and J ends lost 6 bases and 5 bases respectively, with 11 bases between them. CDR1 and CDR2 (germline): MNHNS, SASEGT. The CDR3 covers 14 residues. This chain's CDR3 is CASSQFQNNSPLHF. In DNA form, the CDR3 reads TGTGCCAGCAGCCAGTTCCAGAATAATTCACCCCTCCACTTT.

The V gene is TRBV4-2, the J gene TRBJ2-2; 9 nucleotides align to TRBD2. This CDR3 region has 17 residues. Germline V gene sequence: CDR1 LGHNA, CDR2 YNFKEQ. V shed 1 base and J 3 bases; nucleotides not matched to a gene: 6. CDR3 coding DNA: TGTGCCAGCAGCCAAGCCCCTAGCGGGGTAGACACCGGGGAGCTGTTTTTT. As protein: CASSQAPSGVDTGELFF.

As concerns this clone: One end of the junction varies from germline; a read error may be responsible. The sample contains more than one DNA sequence encoding this CDR3. The chain joins TRBV19 to TRBJ1-1, with 10 bases that match TRBD1. The germline gives CDR1 LNHDA, CDR2 SQIVND (reference sequence). The CDR3 contains 14 residues. In DNA form, the CDR3 reads TGTGCCAGTAGGGGACAGGGGATGAACACTGAGGCTTTCTTT. It translates to CASRGQGMNTEAFF.

The chain combines TRBV15 with TRBJ2-5; 10 nucleotides align to TRBD1. The CDR3 runs to 16 residues. Trimming removed 1 base from V and 4 bases from J; junction bases left unmatched: 6. Germline CDR1 is LNHNV and CDR2 is YYDKDF (reference sequence). The CDR3: CATSRVSGQGRETQYF. CDR3 nucleotides: TGTGCCACCAGCAGAGTCTCGGGACAGGGGCGAGAGACCCAGTACTTC.

This clone was counted only a few times. The chain is built from TRBV7-2 and TRBJ1-2; D perhaps matches TRBD1 (5 bases). Germline CDR1 reads SGHTA; CDR2 reads FQGNSA. Trimming removed 3 bases at V and 8 bases at J, with 13 bases between. The CDR3 contains 13 residues. The CDR3 loop is CASSFDREEGYTF. The CDR3, as DNA: TGTGCCAGCAGCTTCGACAGAGAGGAAGGCTACACCTTC.

In this sample, this clone turned up a few times. This sequence joins TRBV5-1 and TRBJ2-7; 10 bases fit TRBD1. CDR3 length equals 16 residues. Germline-derived CDR1 and CDR2 are SGHRS and YFSETQ. Unmatched junction bases numbered 8, after V lost 2 bases and J lost 3 bases. CDR3 in amino acids: CASSLLGTGVSYEQYF. CDR3 bases: TGCGCCAGCAGCTTACTAGGGACAGGGGTTAGCTACGAGCAGTACTTC.

This clone was found a few times. This rearrangement joins TRBV7-2 to TRBJ2-5; 10 bases are shared with TRBD2. Germline values: CDR1 SGHTA, CDR2 FQGNSA. This CDR3 contains 16 residues. With V trimmed by 1 base and J by 4 bases, 6 bases remained unmatched. CDR3 DNA: TGTGCCAGCAGCTTAGACGGGACTAGCGTAGGAGAGACCCAGTACTTC. Encoded protein: CASSLDGTSVGETQYF.

Ten or more counts support this clone. The chain employs TRBV12-5 and TRBJ2-2; D remains ambiguous. The V gene lost 0 bases and the J gene lost 7 bases, with 12 bases spanning the gap. Germline CDR1 reads LGHNT; CDR2 reads FRNRAP. This CDR3 spans 15 amino acids. As DNA, the CDR3 is TGTGCTAGTGGTTTGGTACTTGGGCTTCACGGGGAGCTGTTTTTT. Translation: CASGLVLGLHGELFF.

This clone was observed a few times. The chain combines TRBV15 with TRBJ1-1, with D maybe TRBD1 (5 bases). The CDR3 sequence is 13 residues long. Deletions cut 3 bases from V and 8 bases from J, with 13 bases between. Germline V gene data show CDR1 as LNHNV and CDR2 as YYDKDF (reference sequence). CDR3 amino acids: CATSRDKGWEAFF. CDR3 bases: TGTGCCACCAGCAGGGACAAGGGCTGGGAAGCTTTCTTT. The whole variable domain, filled in from reference TRBV15 and TRBJ1-1, reads DAMVIQNPRYQVTQFGKPVTLSCSQTLNHNVMYWYQQKSSQAPKLLFHYYDKDFNNEADTPDNFQSRRPNTSFCFLDIRSPGLGDTAMYLCATSRDKGWEAFFGQGTRLTVV.

This chain uses TRBV7-2 with TRBJ1-5, with D uncertain. The CDR3 totals 13 residues. CDR1 and CDR2 from the germline V gene are SGHTA and FQGNSA. The V and J ends lost 0 bases and 6 bases respectively, with 6 bases between them. The CDR3 loop is CASSLALAQPQHF. As DNA, the CDR3 is TGTGCCAGCAGCTTAGCTTTGGCTCAGCCCCAGCATTTT.

There are a few counts of this clone. The chain is built from TRBV10-3 and TRBJ2-3; 8 bases are a match to TRBD2. CDR1 and CDR2 from the germline V gene are ENHRY and SYGVKD. Germline trimming cut 11 bases from V and 3 bases from J; bases unmatched to any gene: 13. This CDR3 is 15 amino acids long. DNA of the CDR3: TGTGCCCCGAGGGCCGGGGGGGGCAGGACAGATACGCAGTATTTT. Its protein product is CAPRAGGGRTDTQYF.

The genes are TRBV9 and TRBJ2-3, with D possibly TRBD2 on 7 matching bases. The CDR3 extends over 16 amino acids. From germline, CDR1 is SGDLS and CDR2 YYNGEE. With 3 bases removed from V and 3 bases from J, the gap between germline ends came to 17 bases. The CDR3 DNA follows: TGTGCCAGCAGCGCCCTGGGGGGCGGGGGAACAGATACGCAGTATTTT. Residues: CASSALGGGGTDTQYF. Full variable domain (missing parts from reference TRBV9 and TRBJ2-3): DSGVTQTPKHLITATGQRVTLRCSPRSGDLSVYWYQQSLDQGLQFLIQYYNGEERAKGNILERFSAQQFPDLHSELNLSSLELGDSALYFCASSALGGGGTDTQYFGPGTRLTVL.

CDR3 DNA: TGTGCCAGCAGCGTAGAACAGGGGGCGAATTCACCCCTCCACTTT. It translates to CASSVEQGANSPLHF. The genes are TRBV9 and TRBJ1-6, with TRBD1 identical over 9 bases. The junction had 2 bases not matched to a gene; V was cut back by 0 bases and J by 7 bases. Germline values: CDR1 SGDLS, CDR2 YYNGEE. This CDR3 has 15 residues. The complete variable domain, with remaining parts taken from reference TRBV9 and TRBJ1-6, reads DSGVTQTPKHLITATGQRVTLRCSPRSGDLSVYWYQQSLDQGLQFLIQYYNGEERAKGNILERFSAQQFPDLHSELNLSSLELGDSALYFCASSVEQGANSPLHFGNGTRLTVT.

In nucleotides, the CDR3 is TGTGCCAGCAGCCCCGGGACAGGGAACACCGGGGAGCTGTTTTTT. This translates into CASSPGTGNTGELFF. The chain links TRBV7-7 to TRBJ2-2; 8 nucleotides agree with TRBD1. The CDR3 totals 15 residues. Looked up from germline, CDR1 is SSHAT and CDR2 is FNYEAQ (reference sequence). Unmatched junction bases numbered 3, after V lost 5 bases and J lost 1 base.